The sequence of this T cell receptor (beta chain) was determined in a study of long-term antiretroviral therapy in people with HIV. The count of this clone is one. Its specificity is not known. Germline V lookup: CDR1 SEHNR, CDR2 FQNEAQ (reference sequence). Germline trimming cut 1 base from V and 1 base from J; bases unmatched to any gene: 7. This CDR3 is 17 amino acids long. Specimens carried roughly 0.9-11 million cryopreserved PBMC before DNA extraction. Study-wide results and limits: HIV repertoires spanned narrower CDR3 length ranges than controls. Dominant in the repertoire at all time points were clones expanded before ART.

Survey-level resolution applied to immunoSEQ assay v3.0. The repertoire was sequenced with immunoSEQ multiplex PCR; TCRdb's copy has only in-frame clones and lacks some. The table includes under 20,000 clones, around nine tenths detected once. The sequencing used unsorted PBMCs, collected 0.3 years after starting antiretroviral therapy. The clonotype originates from a man in his sixties with HIV. The rearrangement uses TRBV7-9 and TRBJ2-1; 7 nucleotides match TRBD2. The CDR3 nucleotides are TGTGCCAGCAGCTTAGTTCTAGCGGACGCATCCTACAATGAGCAGTTCTTC. Translating it yields CASSLVLADASYNEQFF.